The next 15 T cell receptor beta chains were all read from a single sample in a study of CD8+ T cells in alopecia areata. Extraction of RNA preceded its reverse transcription into cDNA, which served as the sequencing template. This table comes from immunoSEQ multiplex PCR, and its TCRdb copy is limited to in-frame clones, with some not included. This sample has 250,000 or so clones, with approximately 61% found just once. The material was CD4+ T cells sorted from blood, obtained at week 0. Receptors originate from a human donor with alopecia areata.

This chain joins TRBV9 and TRBJ2-1; D call uncertain. The CDR3 length is 11 residues. In germline, CDR1 is SGDLS, CDR2 YYNGEE. Trimming left V 0 bases short and J 10 bases short, with 5 bases between. The CDR3 loop reads CASSVEEEQFF. DNA of the CDR3: TGTGCCAGCAGCGTAGAGGAGGAGCAGTTCTTC. The variable domain in full, completed from reference TRBV9 and TRBJ2-1, reads DSGVTQTPKHLITATGQRVTLRCSPRSGDLSVYWYQQSLDQGLQFLIQYYNGEERAKGNILERFSAQQFPDLHSELNLSSLELGDSALYFCASSVEEEQFFGPGTRLTVL.

The gene calls are TRBV29-1 and TRBJ1-2; tentative D call: TRBD1 (5 bases). V shed 6 bases and J shed 4 bases, with 12 bases lying between them. CDR1 SQVTM and CDR2 ANQGSEA come from the germline V gene. This CDR3 comprises 12 residues. The CDR3 loop reads CSVLRQSYGYTF. The CDR3 DNA follows: TGCAGCGTCCTAAGACAGTCCTATGGCTACACCTTC.

The rearrangement joins TRBV5-1 to TRBJ1-2; D unclear. The CDR3 has 13 amino acids. Germline V lookup: CDR1 SGHRS, CDR2 YFSETQ. Trimming stripped 0 bases from V and 8 bases from J, with 11 bases between. DNA of the CDR3: TGCGCCAGCAGCTTGGAGAGCTCTCGCGGCTACACCTTC. Protein product: CASSLESSRGYTF.

DNA for the CDR3: TGTGCCTGGAGTGTTACGGGACAGGGGGGCACAGATACGCAGTATTTT. It encodes CAWSVTGQGGTDTQYF. The chain combines TRBV30 with TRBJ2-3; 11 bases match TRBD1. This CDR3 is built from 16 residues. The ends lost 0 bases at V and 1 base at J; junction bases unmatched: 3. Germline V gives CDR1 GTSNPN, CDR2 SVGIG (reference sequence).

The chain joins TRBV29-1 to TRBJ2-2; D unresolved. This CDR3 has 13 amino acids. Trimming removed 4 bases at V and 0 bases at J, with 6 bases between. Germline CDR1 is SQVTM and CDR2 is ANQGSEA. This CDR3 reads CSVGSSNTGELFF. In nucleotides, the CDR3 is TGCAGCGTTGGGAGTTCGAACACCGGGGAGCTGTTTTTT.

This clone was seen a few times. Here the CDR3 DNA reads TGCAGCGTCACACCTCTCCTCGGTGGGGGTGAGCAGTTCTTC. As protein: CSVTPLLGGGEQFF. The gene calls are TRBV29-1 and TRBJ2-1; the D gene could be TRBD1 or TRBD2 (5 bases each). CDR3 length: 14 residues. Germline CDR1 SQVTM, CDR2 ANQGSEA. V lost 6 bases and J lost 9, with 21 bases in between.

This rearrangement joins TRBV10-3 to TRBJ2-2; the D gene is possibly TRBD2 (5 bases). The CDR3 is made up of 13 amino acids. V was cut by 10 bases and J by 7 bases, with 16 bases left in between. Germline V gene sequence: CDR1 ENHRY, CDR2 SYGVKD. CDR3 residues: CASTGLADGELFF. DNA of the CDR3: TGTGCCAGCACTGGGCTAGCTGACGGGGAGCTGTTTTTT.

This clone was seen at least ten times. This chain links TRBV27 with TRBJ2-7; tentative D call: TRBD2 (6 bases). The CDR3 consists of 16 residues. Germline CDR1 reads MNHEY; CDR2 reads SMNVEV (reference sequence). V was trimmed by 6 bases and J by 4 bases, leaving 22 bases between them. CDR3 DNA sequence: TGTGCCAGCAGGCCAGAGGGGAGGCGAAGTGTATACGAGCAGTACTTC. Its translation: CASRPEGRRSVYEQYF.

This clone appeared once. The rearrangement joins TRBV30 to TRBJ1-2; D uncertain. CDR3 length: 12 residues. Per the germline V gene, CDR1 is GTSNPN and CDR2 is SVGIG (reference sequence). Trimming pared 4 bases from V and 1 base from J, leaving 7 bases between. CDR3 region: CAWMVVNYGYTF. CDR3 sequence (DNA): TGTGCCTGGATGGTGGTTAACTATGGCTACACCTTC.

The J gene is TRBJ1-1, the V gene TRBV4-1, with D unresolved. Trimming pared 2 bases from V and 4 bases from J, leaving 14 bases between. This CDR3 contains 15 residues. The germline V gene has CDR1 MGHRA and CDR2 YSYEKL. The CDR3 loop is CASSQLGYKGTEAFF. CDR3 bases: TGCGCCAGCAGCCAACTGGGCTACAAGGGCACTGAAGCTTTCTTT.

About this clone itself: Other DNA sequences in this sample translate to the same CDR3. The J gene is TRBJ1-6, the V gene TRBV30; D is unclear. This CDR3 has 13 residues. Per the germline V gene, CDR1 is GTSNPN and CDR2 is SVGIG (reference sequence). Deletions cut 2 bases from V and 6 bases from J, with 8 bases between. CDR3 sequence (DNA): TGTGCCTGGAGTTTAGACCCTAATTCACCCCTCCACTTT. Amino acid sequence: CAWSLDPNSPLHF.

This clone has only one observation. The gene calls are TRBV4-2 and TRBJ2-5; 12 bases fit TRBD2. The CDR3 consists of 18 residues. Germline V gene lookup returns CDR1 LGHNA and CDR2 YNFKEQ. Germline trimming cut 1 base from V and 4 bases from J; bases unmatched to any gene: 10. CDR3 DNA: TGTGCCAGCAGCCAAGTGGGGCTAGCGGGGGGGTCGGGAGAGACCCAGTACTTC. Protein product: CASSQVGLAGGSGETQYF.

V usage is TRBV5-4 and J usage is TRBJ2-3; no definite D call. The CDR3 loop spans 14 amino acids. The V end lost 2 bases, the J end lost 0 bases, and 7 bases lay between the germline ends. Per germline, CDR1 SGHNT and CDR2 YYREEE (reference sequence). CDR3 protein: CASSLDASTDTQYF. CDR3 DNA sequence: TGTGCCAGCAGCTTAGACGCTAGCACAGATACGCAGTATTTT. Full variable domain (rest looked up from reference TRBV5-4 and TRBJ2-3): ETGVTQSPTHLIKTRGQQVTLRCSSQSGHNTVSWYQQALGQGPQFIFQYYREEENGRGNFPPRFSGLQFPNYSSELNVNALELDDSALYLCASSLDASTDTQYFGPGTRLTVL.

V gene TRBV27 combines with J gene TRBJ2-7; D possibly corresponds to TRBD1 (6 bases). Germline V CDR1 and CDR2: MNHEY, SMNVEV (reference sequence). The CDR3 length is 14 residues. Trimming pared 2 bases from V and 2 bases from J, leaving 10 bases between. CDR3 residues: CASSLVGGTYEQYF. The DNA of the CDR3 is TGTGCCAGCAGTTTAGTAGGGGGAACCTACGAGCAGTACTTC.

The CDR3 reads CASSFVGQGFSPLHF. CDR3 coding DNA: TGTGCCAGCAGCTTTGTGGGACAGGGTTTCTCACCCCTCCACTTT. The V call is TRBV12-1, the J call TRBJ1-6; the tabulated D call, TRBD1, remains unverified against the DNA. TRBV12-1 is given as a pseudogene. This CDR3 has 15 residues.